This record looks at one T cell receptor beta chain sequence and its context. This clonotype was detected only a few times. This clone's antigen is unknown. No much larger clone exists at a distance of one base, and base qualities are not known. The sample is drawn from a study of T-cell memory formation after mild COVID-19 (dated by TCRdb to about 2021). Describing the broader study: Most TCR sequence clusters were specific to one of the two donors. T-cell clones expanding and contracting after mild COVID-19 in a couple of donors were tracked by longitudinal TCRalpha and TCRbeta repertoire sequencing. Two young, previously healthy adult volunteers made up the cohort, one male and one female. The study at large found these results: The study included only a couple of mild cases, and larger cohorts that include severe cases with pre-infection samples were judged to be necessary. Some responding clones were detected in pre-infection memory, which suggested that pre-existing cross-reactive memory T cells had joined the SARS-CoV-2 response. The second-wave clones that peaked on day 37 were not confirmed to be SARS-CoV-2 specific. Contracting CD4+ clones were found mainly in CM and EM memory subsets, while CD8+ clones were enriched in EMRA. Clones contracting from day 15 to 85 had balanced CD4/CD8 phenotypes, while a second wave expanding from day 15 to 37 was biased towards CD4+.

The germline V gene provides CDR1 SGHTA and CDR2 FQGTGA. Spanning cysteine to phenylalanine, the CDR3 consists of 14 amino acids. Only the CDR3 region is kept as DNA, spanning 42 bases read in frame from base 1. V gives up 0 bases and J gives up 8 bases, and the segment between their germline ends measures 11 bases. Sequencing was performed on an Illumina NovaSeq 6000. cDNA libraries for TCRalpha and TCRbeta were prepared by 5'RACE using constant-segment primers, with sample barcodes and unique molecular identifiers added. Trizol reagent was used to extract RNA from every sample. Library amplification was performed in two PCR steps, and a second sample barcode and Illumina TruSeq adapters were introduced in the second step. Sequencing of libraries was performed on an Illumina NovaSeq with 2 x 150 bp paired-end reads. Per the original workflow: The reads were demultiplexed and collapsed into UMI-guided consensus sequences using migec v1.2.7. Using mixcr v2.1.11, UMI consensuses were aligned to TRA and TRB V and J templates and then assembled into clonotypes. A clonotype was counted as expanded or contracted only when both edgeR and NoisET called the clonotype significant, with the noise models trained on biological replicates. For edgeR calls, the cutoffs were a false discovery rate-adjusted p below 0.01 and a log2 fold-change threshold of 1. PCA with hierarchical clustering of max-normalized trajectories of the 1000 most abundant clonotypes was used as exploratory dynamics analysis. Separately sequenced CD4+ and CD8+ repertoires were used to assign the CD4 or CD8 phenotype of responding clones. Using fastp trimming at Q25 and MiXCR clonotype assembly, TCRdb reanalyzed the public sequencing data and kept in-frame beta chains. Rows with a matching CDR3 protein are joined into one entry that keeps the most common DNA and genes. The V and J calls shown here were made by TCRdb, not taken from the authors' results. The sample table records about 560,000 distinct CDR3 sequences; 15% to 20% of these occur just once. Roughly 7.7% of the sample rests with the top ten.

Ficoll-Paque density gradient centrifugation was used to isolate PBMCs. The chain uses TRBV7-3 and TRBJ2-1, with no confident D gene call. The TCR sequence derives from an adult woman who had mild COVID-19 (a few samples of this study predate the infection). The sample titles of this study are shuffled in the database, so cell type and time point are left out; the donor was told from shared clones. Source material: PBMCs or a T cell subset sorted from them (not recorded which). The sequenced DNA is TGTGCCAGCAGCTTAACGGGCAGCACCCATGAGCAGTTCTTC. It is translated as CASSLTGSTHEQFF.